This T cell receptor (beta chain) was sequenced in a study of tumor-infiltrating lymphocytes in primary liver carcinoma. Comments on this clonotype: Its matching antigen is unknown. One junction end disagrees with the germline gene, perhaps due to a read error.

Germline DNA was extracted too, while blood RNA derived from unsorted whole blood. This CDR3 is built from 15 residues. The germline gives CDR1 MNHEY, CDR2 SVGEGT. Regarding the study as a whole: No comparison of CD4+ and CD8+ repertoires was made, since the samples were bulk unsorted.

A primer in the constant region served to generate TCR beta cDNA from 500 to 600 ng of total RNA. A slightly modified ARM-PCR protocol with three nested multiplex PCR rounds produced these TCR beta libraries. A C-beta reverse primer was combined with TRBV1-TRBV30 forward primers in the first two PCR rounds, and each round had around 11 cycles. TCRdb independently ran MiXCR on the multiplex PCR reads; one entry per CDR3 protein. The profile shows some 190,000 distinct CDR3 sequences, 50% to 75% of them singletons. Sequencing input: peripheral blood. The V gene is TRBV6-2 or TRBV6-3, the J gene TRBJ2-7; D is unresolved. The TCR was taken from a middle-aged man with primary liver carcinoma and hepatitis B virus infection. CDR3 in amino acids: CATSLGRSDSYEQYF. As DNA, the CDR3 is TGTGCCACCAGTTTGGGCAGGTCCGACTCCTACGAGCAGTACTTC.